These 17 T cell receptor beta chains came from one sample sequenced in a study of T cells in Graves' hyperthyroidism and ophthalmopathy. RNA transcripts were the template for amplifying TCR beta CDR3 regions. Primed by the HTBI set, a first-round RT-PCR was run on the TCR CDR3. TCRdb used MiXCR to reprocess the multiplex PCR reads, holding one entry per CDR3 protein. Of 600,000 or so distinct CDR3 sequences listed, 46% are singletons. The sample taken for sequencing was peripheral blood or thyroid tissue (not recorded which). These receptor sequences come from a woman aged 18-30 years with Graves' hyperthyroidism.

This clonotype was picked up many times. For the CDR3, the DNA is TGTGCCAGCAGCGAGGACAGGGGGGAAGAGACCCAGTACTTC. This translates into CASSEDRGEETQYF. V usage is TRBV7-2 and J usage is TRBJ2-5; 10 positions match TRBD1. The CDR3 runs to 14 residues. The germline gives CDR1 SGHTA, CDR2 FQGNSA. V was clipped by 5 bases and J by 3 bases; unmatched bases: 3.

The chain employs TRBV19 and TRBJ1-6; no clear D. This CDR3 comprises 15 residues. V was cut by 4 bases and J by 4 bases, with 11 bases left in between. Germline values: CDR1 LNHDA, CDR2 SQIVND (reference sequence). CDR3: CASSNLQDYNSPLHF. Written as DNA, the CDR3 is TGTGCCAGTAGTAACCTCCAGGATTATAATTCACCCCTCCACTTT.

This clonotype was recorded many times. V usage is TRBV7-9 and J usage is TRBJ1-2, with D unresolved. V dropped 3 bases and J dropped 3 bases, with 14 bases sitting between them. CDR3 length: 15 amino acids. Looked up from germline, CDR1 is SEHNR and CDR2 is FQNEAQ (reference sequence). CDR3 DNA sequence: TGTGCCAGCAGCTTTCCTGAAGGGTATGACTATGGCTACACCTTC. Its protein product is CASSFPEGYDYGYTF.

This clonotype was detected ten times or more. The chain joins TRBV29-1 to TRBJ1-2; D is undetermined. The V gene lost 6 bases and the J gene lost 0 bases, with 11 bases spanning the gap. Germline V CDR1 and CDR2: SQVTM, ANQGSEA. The CDR3 runs 13 residues. The CDR3 loop is CSVLAQTNYGYTF. The CDR3 region has the DNA TGCAGCGTGTTGGCCCAGACTAACTATGGCTACACCTTC.

For this clonotype: A much bigger clone sits one base away, suggesting this may be a read error. No conserved phenylalanine or tryptophan is present at the end of the CDR3, so a read error is the likely explanation. This sequence joins TRBV20-1 and TRBJ2-7, with D hard to call. Germline V lookup: CDR1 DFQATT, CDR2 SNEGSKA (reference sequence). The CDR3 sequence is 10 residues long. V gave up 2 bases and J gave up 1 base, with 0 bases separating them. Written as DNA, the CDR3 is TGCAGTGCTAGATCCTACGAGCAGTACTCC. Protein sequence: CSARSYEQYS.

This clonotype has just one count. This sequence may be a read error, since a much larger clone differs from it by one base. The V and J genes are TRBV7-9 and TRBJ1-5, with 7 bases lining up with TRBD1. CDR1 is SEHNR and CDR2 is FQNEAQ in the germline V gene (reference sequence). CDR3 length equals 15 residues. The CDR3 is CANSLGDSSNQPQHF. The CDR3 DNA is TGTGCCAACAGCTTAGGGGACAGTAGCAATCAGCCCCAGCATTTT.

This clonotype was recorded only once. A much more abundant neighbour one base away suggests this may be a read error. V gene TRBV2 combines with J gene TRBJ1-3; no firm D call. The CDR3 length is 15 residues. Per germline, CDR1 SNHLY and CDR2 FYNNEI. CDR3 sequence reads: CASSRNSLSGNTIHF. The CDR3, as DNA: TGTGCCAGCAGTAGAAACAGCCTCTCTGGAAACACCATACATTTT.

The rearrangement links TRBV9 to TRBJ2-5; a weak D match, TRBD2 (6 bases). The CDR3 extends over 14 amino acids. The germline V gene encodes CDR1 SGDLS and CDR2 YYNGEE. V lost 3 bases to trimming and J lost 3 bases, with 12 bases between them. The CDR3 loop reads CASSARLDKETQYF. The CDR3 nucleotides are TGTGCCAGCAGCGCCAGACTAGACAAAGAGACCCAGTACTTC.

The gene calls are TRBV7-9 and TRBJ1-2; 7 positions match TRBD1. Germline V gene data show CDR1 as SEHNR and CDR2 as FQNEAQ (reference sequence). V was pared by 5 bases and J by 6 bases, with 9 bases of the junction left unmatched. The CDR3 is made up of 14 amino acids. The CDR3 bases are TGTGCCAGCAGCCGTCAGGGGGGATCAGATGGCTACACCTTC. Protein product: CASSRQGGSDGYTF.

This clonotype was observed at least ten times. This chain connects TRBV29-1 to TRBJ2-7, with a tentative D call TRBD1 (5 bases). The V end was cut by 7 bases, the J end by 0 bases, with 7 bases between. This CDR3 is 11 amino acids long. CDR1 and CDR2 (germline): SQVTM, ANQGSEA. The CDR3 region has the DNA TGCAGCGGCAGGGACTCCTACGAGCAGTACTTC. This gives the protein CSGRDSYEQYF.

Only a few counts were recorded for this clonotype. One junction end does not reproduce the germline sequence, and a read error may be involved. V gene TRBV10-3 combines with J gene TRBJ1-5; tentative D call: TRBD1 (6 bases). Germline V gene sequence: CDR1 ENHRY, CDR2 SYGVKD. The CDR3 contains 16 residues. The CDR3 DNA reads TGTGCCAGCAGTTACGTGAGGACAGATAGCAATCAGCCCCAGCATTTT. Translating it yields CASSYVRTDSNQPQHF.

V is TRBV4-2 and J is TRBJ1-5; D unresolved. This CDR3 is built from 15 residues. The ends were cut back, 4 bases at V and 2 bases at J, with 12 bases in the middle. Looked up from germline, CDR1 is LGHNA and CDR2 is YNFKEQ. CDR3 nucleotides: TGTGCCAGCAGCCTCACTCTGGCGGGCAATCAGCCCCAGCATTTT. This encodes CASSLTLAGNQPQHF.

This clonotype was counted a few times. At one boundary the junction diverges from the germline segment, which might be a read error. The chain combines TRBV7-9 with TRBJ1-5; 8 nucleotides line up with TRBD1. The CDR3 extends over 17 amino acids. Germline lookup yields CDR1 SEHNR and CDR2 FQNEAQ (reference sequence). This CDR3 reads CASSQGVPGGLDQPQHF. The CDR3 bases are TGCGCCAGCAGCCAAGGGGTTCCAGGGGGCTTGGATCAGCCCCAGCATTTT.

The chain couples TRBV7-9 to TRBJ1-1, with D possibly being TRBD1 (5 bases). The length of the CDR3 is 15 residues. V lost 0 bases and J lost 4, with 12 bases in between. CDR1 is SEHNR and CDR2 is FQNEAQ in the germline V gene (reference sequence). The CDR3: CASSLAPGTGTEAFF. The CDR3 DNA reads TGTGCCAGCAGCTTAGCACCGGGGACGGGCACTGAAGCTTTCTTT.

V is TRBV10-3 and J is TRBJ2-5; D is unclear. This CDR3 is built from 12 residues. Germline V gene data show CDR1 as ENHRY and CDR2 as SYGVKD. Trimming shortened V by 5 bases and J by 4 bases, and 8 bases separated the two germline ends. The CDR3 sequence is CAISRIGETQYF. CDR3 nucleotides: TGTGCCATCAGTCGGATCGGAGAGACCCAGTACTTC.

The chain employs TRBV29-1 and TRBJ2-7; TRBD1 agrees at 7 bases. This CDR3 is 13 amino acids long. The V gene end was trimmed by 2 bases and the J gene end by 3 bases; junction bases not matched to a gene: 4. Germline loops: CDR1 SQVTM, CDR2 ANQGSEA. The DNA for the CDR3 is TGCAGCGTTGAACGGGACAGAAACTACGAGCAGTACTTC. This gives the protein CSVERDRNYEQYF.

In this sample, this clonotype turned up many times. The V call is TRBV29-1, the J call TRBJ1-1, with D possibly matching TRBD1 (5 bases). Trimming left V 5 bases short and J 4 bases short, with 17 bases between. Germline assignment: CDR1 SQVTM and CDR2 ANQGSEA. There are 14 residues in the CDR3. CDR3 coding DNA: TGCAGCGTTTCGGTAGCAGGGTGGTTCACTGAAGCTTTCTTT. This codes for CSVSVAGWFTEAFF.